This entry describes one T cell receptor beta chain. Its target is unknown. The data stem from a study of blood T cells in healthy people across ages. Study-level findings and limits: Bulk PBMC profiling left naive and antigen-experienced comparisons inconclusive. Long-lived donors carried more naive CD4+ cells and greater diversity than aged donors.

The second PCR ran 7 to 11 cycles with a sample-barcoded 5' primer and J-beta primers. In TCRdb, the 5' RACE reads were re-called with MiXCR into one record per CDR3 protein. Altogether around 1,800,000 distinct CDR3 sequences are present, roughly two fifths being singletons, with the ten largest covering about 21%. This CDR3 comprises 13 residues. Germline CDR1 reads DFQATT; CDR2 reads SNEGSKA (reference sequence). Trimming cost V 1 base and J 0 bases, with 7 bases left between them. Sequences were obtained from blood. The sequence was obtained from a human donor in good health. The chain combines TRBV20-1 with TRBJ2-7, with D uncertain. The CDR3 protein is CSARVSDSYEQYF. CDR3 DNA: TGCAGTGCTAGAGTCTCGGACTCCTACGAGCAGTACTTC.